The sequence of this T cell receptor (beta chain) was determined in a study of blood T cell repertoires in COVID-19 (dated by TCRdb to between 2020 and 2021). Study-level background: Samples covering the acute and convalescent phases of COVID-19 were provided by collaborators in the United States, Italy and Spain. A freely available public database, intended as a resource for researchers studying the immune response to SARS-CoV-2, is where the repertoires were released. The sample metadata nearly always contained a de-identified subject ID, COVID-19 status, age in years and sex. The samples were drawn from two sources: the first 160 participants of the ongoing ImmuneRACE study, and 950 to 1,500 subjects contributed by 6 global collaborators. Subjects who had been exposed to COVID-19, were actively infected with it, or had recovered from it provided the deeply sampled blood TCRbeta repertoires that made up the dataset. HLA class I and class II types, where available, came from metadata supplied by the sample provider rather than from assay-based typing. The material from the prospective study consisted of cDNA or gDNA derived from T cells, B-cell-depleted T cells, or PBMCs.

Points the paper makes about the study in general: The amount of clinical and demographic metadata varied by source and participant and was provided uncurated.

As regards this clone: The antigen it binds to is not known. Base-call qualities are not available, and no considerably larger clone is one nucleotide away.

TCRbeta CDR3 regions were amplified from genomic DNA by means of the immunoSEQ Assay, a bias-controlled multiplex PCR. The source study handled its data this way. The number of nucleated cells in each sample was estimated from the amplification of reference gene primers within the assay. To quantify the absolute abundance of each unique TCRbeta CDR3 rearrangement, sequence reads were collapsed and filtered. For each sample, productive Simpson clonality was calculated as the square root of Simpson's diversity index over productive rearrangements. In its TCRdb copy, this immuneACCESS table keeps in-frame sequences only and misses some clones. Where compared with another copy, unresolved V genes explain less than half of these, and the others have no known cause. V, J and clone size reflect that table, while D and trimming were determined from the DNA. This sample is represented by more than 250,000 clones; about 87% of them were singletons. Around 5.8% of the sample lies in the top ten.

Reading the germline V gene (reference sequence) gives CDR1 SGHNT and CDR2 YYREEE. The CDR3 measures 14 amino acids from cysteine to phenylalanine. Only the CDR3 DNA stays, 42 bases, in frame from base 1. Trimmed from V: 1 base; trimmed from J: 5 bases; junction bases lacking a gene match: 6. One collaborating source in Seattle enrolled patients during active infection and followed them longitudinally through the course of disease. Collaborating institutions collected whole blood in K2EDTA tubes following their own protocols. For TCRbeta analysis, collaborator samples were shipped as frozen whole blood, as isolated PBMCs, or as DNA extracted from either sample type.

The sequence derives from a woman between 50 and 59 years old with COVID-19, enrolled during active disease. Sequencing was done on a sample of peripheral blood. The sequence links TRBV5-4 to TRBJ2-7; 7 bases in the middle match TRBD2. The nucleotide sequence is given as TGTGCCAGCAGCTTGTACGGGGGGAGGAACGAGCAGTACTTC. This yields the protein CASSLYGGRNEQYF.